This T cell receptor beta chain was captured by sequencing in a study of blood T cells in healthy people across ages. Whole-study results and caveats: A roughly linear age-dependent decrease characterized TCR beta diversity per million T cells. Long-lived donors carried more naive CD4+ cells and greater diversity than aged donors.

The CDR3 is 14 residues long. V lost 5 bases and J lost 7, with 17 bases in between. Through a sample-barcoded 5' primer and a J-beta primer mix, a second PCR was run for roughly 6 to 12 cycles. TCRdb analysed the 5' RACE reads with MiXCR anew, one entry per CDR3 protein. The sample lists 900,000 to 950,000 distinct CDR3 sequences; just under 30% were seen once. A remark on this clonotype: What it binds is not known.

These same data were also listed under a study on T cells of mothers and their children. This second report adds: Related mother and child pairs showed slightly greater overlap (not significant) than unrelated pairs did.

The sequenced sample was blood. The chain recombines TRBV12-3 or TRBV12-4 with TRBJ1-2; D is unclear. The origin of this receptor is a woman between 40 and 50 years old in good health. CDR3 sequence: CASSPTAGRVGYTF. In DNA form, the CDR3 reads TGTGCCAGCAGTCCCACCGCCGGACGTGTTGGCTACACCTTC.